The next 10 T cell receptor beta chains were all read from a single sample in a study of regulatory T cells in long-lasting Graves disease. Through Arm-PCR of CDR3 regions and iRepertoire HTBI primers, TCR beta libraries were built. Using its own MiXCR run on the multiplex PCR reads, TCRdb lists one record per CDR3 protein. The table includes some 340,000 distinct CDR3 sequences, 20% to 25% detected once. Described time point: persistent/refractory GD, antithyroid drugs over 5 years with positive TRAb. Construction of the TCR library relied on RNA isolated from PBMCs. This material consisted of peripheral blood mononuclear cells (PBMCs), taken when the disease was refractory, from a patient treated with antithyroid drugs. The receptors here all came from a woman aged 40-49 years with Graves disease.

This clonotype has a count of ten or more. V gene TRBV5-6 combines with J gene TRBJ2-5, with D tentatively TRBD1 (6 bases). Trimming removed 2 bases at V and 2 bases at J, with 13 bases between. Germline CDR1 and CDR2: SGHDT and YYEEEE. The CDR3 length is 15 residues. CDR3 amino acids: CASSLATGHQETQYF. CDR3 nucleotides: TGTGCCAGCAGCTTAGCGACAGGCCATCAAGAGACCCAGTACTTC.

This clonotype was counted at least ten times. The chain combines TRBV6-1 with TRBJ1-5; D gene uncertain. The CDR3 has 16 residues. V dropped 0 bases and J dropped 6 bases, with 15 bases sitting between them. Germline assignment: CDR1 MNHNS and CDR2 SASEGT. The CDR3 spells CASSEAQVGLSQPQHF. Written as DNA, the CDR3 is TGTGCCAGCAGTGAAGCGCAGGTAGGGCTCAGTCAGCCCCAGCATTTT.

The table lists this clonotype with many counts. V gene TRBV2 combines with J gene TRBJ2-4; TRBD1 is a possible D gene (6 bases). CDR1 and CDR2 from the germline V gene are SNHLY and FYNNEI. Between the trimmed V and J ends, which lost 6 bases and 2 bases, there was a span of 23 bases. This CDR3 comprises 18 residues. The CDR3 sequence: CASSLAGSLTGPKNIQYF. CDR3 sequence (DNA): TGTGCCAGCAGCTTAGCAGGGAGCCTTACAGGGCCCAAAAACATTCAGTACTTC.

This clonotype was counted ten times or more. The rearrangement uses TRBV10-3 and TRBJ2-7; 11 nucleotides match TRBD1. Germline loops: CDR1 ENHRY, CDR2 SYGVKD. The CDR3 contains 14 residues. The junction had 4 bases not matched to a gene; V was cut back by 6 bases and J by 3 bases. The CDR3 protein is CAIRPGQGVYEQYF. The CDR3 bases are TGTGCCATCAGACCGGGACAGGGGGTCTACGAGCAGTACTTC.

This clonotype has ten or more counts. V and J are TRBV15 and TRBJ1-1; D is unclear. This CDR3 has 13 amino acids. Trimming left V 4 bases short and J 1 base short, with 7 bases between. The germline V gene encodes CDR1 LNHNV and CDR2 YYDKDF (reference sequence). The CDR3 is CATSIQRNTEAFF. CDR3 bases: TGTGCCACCAGCATCCAGAGGAACACTGAAGCTTTCTTT.

The J gene is TRBJ2-1, the V gene TRBV28; TRBD2 matches 14 bases. Germline CDR1 MDHEN, CDR2 SYDVKM. This CDR3 is 16 amino acids long. V lost 6 bases, J lost 3 bases, and 4 bases stayed unmatched. The CDR3 DNA follows: TGTGCCAGCAGCTCCGGGACTAGCGGGAGCTACAATGAGCAGTTCTTC. Translated: CASSSGTSGSYNEQFF.

This chain links TRBV7-9 with TRBJ2-5; D perhaps matches TRBD2 (6 bases). The CDR3 extends over 18 amino acids. From germline, CDR1 is SEHNR and CDR2 FQNEAQ (reference sequence). The V gene lost 1 base and the J gene lost 5 bases, with 23 bases spanning the gap. The CDR3 DNA reads as TGTGCCAGCAGCTTAGACCCCTTAGGTAGCGGCCCCTTGGAGACCCAGTACTTC. It translates to CASSLDPLGSGPLETQYF.

The chain is built from TRBV19 and TRBJ2-1; TRBD1 matches at 9 bases. The germline gives CDR1 LNHDA, CDR2 SQIVND (reference sequence). V was clipped by 9 bases and J by 2 bases; unmatched bases: 8. The CDR3 has 15 residues. CDR3 DNA: TGTGCCAGCAAATTAACAGGGGGCCCCTACAATGAGCAGTTCTTC. Translating it yields CASKLTGGPYNEQFF.

The chain joins TRBV7-2 to TRBJ2-7; D may be TRBD1 (5 bases). The CDR3 totals 16 residues. Germline CDR1 and CDR2: SGHTA and FQGNSA. Deletions cut 4 bases from V and 3 bases from J, with 19 bases between. The CDR3 nucleotides read TGTGCCAGCAGCTCAGTCCTTTCAGGGAACGGCTACGAGCAGTACTTC. It encodes CASSSVLSGNGYEQYF.

In the case of this clonotype: Possible read error: a much larger clone is one base away. V gene TRBV11-2 combines with J gene TRBJ1-2; D possibly corresponds to TRBD1 (5 bases). The CDR3 runs to 16 residues. The germline V gene has CDR1 SGHAT and CDR2 FQNNGV. The CDR3 region has the DNA TGTGCCAACAGCTTTCTGAAGGGGTATCCTAACTATGGCTACACCTTC. The encoded protein is CANSFLKGYPNYGYTF.